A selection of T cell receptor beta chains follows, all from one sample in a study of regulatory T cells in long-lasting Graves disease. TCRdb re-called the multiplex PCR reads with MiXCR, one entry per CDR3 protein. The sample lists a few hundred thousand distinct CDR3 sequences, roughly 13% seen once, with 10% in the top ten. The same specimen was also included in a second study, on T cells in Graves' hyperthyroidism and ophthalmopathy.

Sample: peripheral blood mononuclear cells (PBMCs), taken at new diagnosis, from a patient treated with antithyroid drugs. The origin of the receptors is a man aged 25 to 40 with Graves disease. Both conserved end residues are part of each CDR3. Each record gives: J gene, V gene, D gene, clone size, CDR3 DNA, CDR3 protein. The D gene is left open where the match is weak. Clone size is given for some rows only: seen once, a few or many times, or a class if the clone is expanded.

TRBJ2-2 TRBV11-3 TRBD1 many TGTGCCAGCAGCTACAGGGGGAGCAACACCGGGGAGCTGTTTTTT CASSYRGSNTGELFF
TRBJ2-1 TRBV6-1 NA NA TGTGCCAGCAAAGACGGGGTCTCATACAATGAGCAGTTCTTC CASKDGVSYNEQFF
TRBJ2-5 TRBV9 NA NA TGTGCCAACAGCGTAGCTCCATCAGAGACCCAGTACTTC CANSVAPSETQYF
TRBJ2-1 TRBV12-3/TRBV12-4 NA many TGTGCCAGCAGCCAATCATGGGACTGGGGGCAGTTCTTC CASSQSWDWGQFF
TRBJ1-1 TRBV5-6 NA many TGTGCCAGCAGCCTACGATTGACAGAGAACACTGAAGCTTTCTTT CASSLRLTENTEAFF
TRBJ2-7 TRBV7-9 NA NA TGTGCCAGCAGCGCTTTTAGCGCCGGGATGCTCTACGAGCAGTACTTC CASSAFSAGMLYEQYF
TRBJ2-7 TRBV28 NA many TGTGCCAGCAGCCCCCTGGCTGAAACGGTCTACGAGCAGTACTTC CASSPLAETVYEQYF
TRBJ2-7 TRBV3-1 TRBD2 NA TGTGCCAGCAGCCAAGGAGCGGGGGGAGCCTACGAGCAGTACTTC CASSQGAGGAYEQYF
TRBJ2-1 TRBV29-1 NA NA TGCAGCGGCACCGGGATCCAACCCTACAATGAGCAGTTCTTC CSGTGIQPYNEQFF
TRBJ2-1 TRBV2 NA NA TGTGCCAGCAGGGAACCCGGAATCTCCTACAATGAGCAGTTCTTC CASREPGISYNEQFF
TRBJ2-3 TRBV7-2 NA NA TGTGCCAGCAGCTTAGGGCCCCTATCGGGCACAGATACGCAGTATTTT CASSLGPLSGTDTQYF
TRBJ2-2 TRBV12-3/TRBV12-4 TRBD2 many TGTGCCAGCAGTTTGCAGCGGGAGGGCCCCGGGGAGCTGTTTTTT CASSLQREGPGELFF
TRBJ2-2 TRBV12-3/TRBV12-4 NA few TGTGCCAGCAGCCAAGCCGGGGCCACCGGGGAGCTGTTTTTT CASSQAGATGELFF
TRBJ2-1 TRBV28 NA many TGTGCCAGCAGTCCGGCGGGTAGCGGATACAATGAGCAGTTCTTC CASSPAGSGYNEQFF
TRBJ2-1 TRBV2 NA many TGTGCCAGCAGTGATCTCCGGGGCCCGAGCTCCTACAATGAGCAGTTCTTC CASSDLRGPSSYNEQFF
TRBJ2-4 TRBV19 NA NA TGTGCCAGCACGGACAGACGGTTGGACATTCAGTACTTC CASTDRRLDIQYF
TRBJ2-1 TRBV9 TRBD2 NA TGTGCCAGCAGCTCGCAGGCGGGAGAACATAATGAGCAGTTCTTC CASSSQAGEHNEQFF
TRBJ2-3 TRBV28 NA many TGTGCCAGCAGTTTGTCTAGCCTAAGCACAGATACGCAGTATTTT CASSLSSLSTDTQYF
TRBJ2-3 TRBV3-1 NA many TGTGCCAGCAGCATTAGCACAGATACGCAGTATTTT CASSISTDTQYF
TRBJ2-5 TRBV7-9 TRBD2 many TGTGCCAGCAGCTCCCCTTCCGGGACTAGCGGGGAGACCCAGTACTTC CASSSPSGTSGETQYF
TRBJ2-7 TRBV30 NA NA TGTGCCTGGAGCGACAGCTGGTCGGTCTACGAGCAGTACTTC CAWSDSWSVYEQYF
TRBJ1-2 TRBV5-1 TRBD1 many TGCGCCAGTCATACGGGACAGCCACCGGATGGCTACACCTTC CASHTGQPPDGYTF
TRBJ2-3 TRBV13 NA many TGTGCCAGCAGCTTAGGAGGTATAGATAACACAGATACGCAGTATTTT CASSLGGIDNTDTQYF
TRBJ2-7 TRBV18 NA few TGTGCCAGCTCCCGGACAGAAATCTACGAGCAGTACTTC CASSRTEIYEQYF
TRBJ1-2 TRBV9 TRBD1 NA TGTGCCAGCGCGACGACAGGGGGCTATGGCTACACCTTC CASATTGGYGYTF
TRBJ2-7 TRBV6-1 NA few TGTGCCAGCCACCGGGCGCCCTTCTACGAGCAGTACTTC CASHRAPFYEQYF
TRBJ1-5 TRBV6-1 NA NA TGTGCCAGCACCCGTATCAACGGCGGGGGGGGGGATCAGCCCCAGCATTTT CASTRINGGGGDQPQHF
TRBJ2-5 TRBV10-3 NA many TGTGCCATCAGTGAAAGAGGGGAGACCCAGTACTTC CAISERGETQYF
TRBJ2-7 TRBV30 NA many TGTGCCTGGAGTGTTTATGGTTACGAGCAGTACTTC CAWSVYGYEQYF
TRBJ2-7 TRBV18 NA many TGTGCCAGCTCACCTAGGACAGTCTACGAGCAGTACTTC CASSPRTVYEQYF
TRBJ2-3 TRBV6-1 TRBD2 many TGTGCCAGCAGTACGGGACTAGCGGGAACCAGCACGCAGTATTTT CASSTGLAGTSTQYF
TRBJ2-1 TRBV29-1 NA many TGCAGCGTTGACTGGCAGGCGAATGAGCAGTTCTTC CSVDWQANEQFF
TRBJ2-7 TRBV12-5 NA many TGTGCTAGTGGCCTAGGAAGGGGTTACGAGCAGTACTTC CASGLGRGYEQYF
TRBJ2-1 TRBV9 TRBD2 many TGTGCCAGCAGCGTAGGGGGAGGGGCGGGAGTACGCAATGAGCAGTTCTTC CASSVGGGAGVRNEQFF
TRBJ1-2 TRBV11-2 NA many TGTGCCAGCAGCGCCACGAACTATGGCTACACCTTC CASSATNYGYTF
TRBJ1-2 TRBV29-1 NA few TGCAGCGTACCCGGGGAGGGGAAAAACTATGGCTACACCTTC CSVPGEGKNYGYTF
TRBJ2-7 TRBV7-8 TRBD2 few TGTGCCAGCAGCGGACTAGCCCACGAGCAGTACTTC CASSGLAHEQYF
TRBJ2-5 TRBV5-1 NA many TGCGCCAGCAGCTTTCTTTTGGGGCAAGAGACCCAGTACTTC CASSFLLGQETQYF
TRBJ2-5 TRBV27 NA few TGTGCCAGCAGCCTGGAGGGTGTACTGGGGACCCAGTACTTC CASSLEGVLGTQYF
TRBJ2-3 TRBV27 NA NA TGTGCCGGCAGTTTATCTTTTGATACGCAGTATTTT CAGSLSFDTQYF
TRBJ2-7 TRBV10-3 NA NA TGTGCCACCAGTGAACTAGAGCGAGGTTCCTACGAGCAGTACTTC CATSELERGSYEQYF
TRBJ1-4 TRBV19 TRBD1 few TGTGCCAGTAGTATCGGGACAGTAAGGGCGGAACTGTTTTTT CASSIGTVRAELFF
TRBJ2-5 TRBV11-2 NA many TGTGCCAGCAGCTTGATGACCCAACAAGAGACCCAGTACTTC CASSLMTQQETQYF
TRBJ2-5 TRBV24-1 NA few TGTGCCACCCGGGCCAGCGGCGACAAGGGGGCCCAGTACTTC CATRASGDKGAQYF
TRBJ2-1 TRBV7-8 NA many TGTGCCAGCAGCTTTGGCCTAGCCGTAGCCAATGAGCAGTTCTTC CASSFGLAVANEQFF
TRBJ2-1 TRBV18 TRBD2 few TGTGCCAGCTCACCAAGCCAGCGGGGTGACAATGAGCAGTTCTTC CASSPSQRGDNEQFF